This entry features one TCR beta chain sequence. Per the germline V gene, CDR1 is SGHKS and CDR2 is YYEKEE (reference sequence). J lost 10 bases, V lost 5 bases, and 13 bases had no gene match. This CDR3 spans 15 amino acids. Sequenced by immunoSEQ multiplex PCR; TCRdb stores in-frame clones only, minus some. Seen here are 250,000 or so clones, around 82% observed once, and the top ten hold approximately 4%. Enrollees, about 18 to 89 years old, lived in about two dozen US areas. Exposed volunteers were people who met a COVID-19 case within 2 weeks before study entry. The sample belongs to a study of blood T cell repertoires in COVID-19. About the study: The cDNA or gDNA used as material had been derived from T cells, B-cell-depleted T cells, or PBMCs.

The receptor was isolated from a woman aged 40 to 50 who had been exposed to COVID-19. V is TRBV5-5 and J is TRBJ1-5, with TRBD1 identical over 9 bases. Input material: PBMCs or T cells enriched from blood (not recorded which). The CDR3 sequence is CASSIGGDRVIPQHF. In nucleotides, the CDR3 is TGTGCCAGCAGTATCGGAGGGGACAGGGTTATCCCCCAGCATTTT.